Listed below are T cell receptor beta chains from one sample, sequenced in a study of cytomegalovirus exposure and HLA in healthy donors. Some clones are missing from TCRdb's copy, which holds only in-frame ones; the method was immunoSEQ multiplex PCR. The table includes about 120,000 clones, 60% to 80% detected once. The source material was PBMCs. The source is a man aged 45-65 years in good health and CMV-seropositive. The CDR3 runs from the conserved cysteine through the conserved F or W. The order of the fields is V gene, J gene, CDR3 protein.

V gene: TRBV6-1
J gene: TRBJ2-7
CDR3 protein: CASRRTDTYEQYF

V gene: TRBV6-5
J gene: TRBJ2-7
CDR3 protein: CASSYGTDQYF

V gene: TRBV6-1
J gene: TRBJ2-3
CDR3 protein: CASSNGLAGADTQYF

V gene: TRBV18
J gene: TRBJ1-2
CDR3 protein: CASSPDNSYGYTF

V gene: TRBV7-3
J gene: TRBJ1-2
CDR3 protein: CASGAGATGRYTF

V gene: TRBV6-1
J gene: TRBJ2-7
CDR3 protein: CASSRTSGGAGEQYF

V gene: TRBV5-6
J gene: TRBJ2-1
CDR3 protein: CASTRRKGGRNEQFF

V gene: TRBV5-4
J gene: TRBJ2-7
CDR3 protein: CASSSGLSSYEQYF

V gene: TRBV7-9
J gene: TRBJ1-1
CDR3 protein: CASSLGEGRTAFF

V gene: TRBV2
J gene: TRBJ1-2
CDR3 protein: CASRGGGIYGYTF

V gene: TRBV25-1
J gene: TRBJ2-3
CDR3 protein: CASSAPRLDTQYF

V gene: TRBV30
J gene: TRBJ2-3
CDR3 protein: CAWSLASGSVQYF

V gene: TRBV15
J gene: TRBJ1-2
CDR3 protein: CATGTGGAPDYGYTF

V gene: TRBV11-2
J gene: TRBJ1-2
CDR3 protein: CASSLEGGGYGYTF

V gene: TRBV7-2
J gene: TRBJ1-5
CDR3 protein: CASSAFGSNQPQHF

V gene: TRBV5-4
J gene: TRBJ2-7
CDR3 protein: CASSVNGAGVGEQYF

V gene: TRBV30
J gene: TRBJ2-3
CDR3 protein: CAWTEGGGLLTDTQYF

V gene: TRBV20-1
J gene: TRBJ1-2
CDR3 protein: CSADRGGYTF

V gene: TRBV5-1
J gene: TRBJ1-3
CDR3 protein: CASSSGTTPRGGNTIYF

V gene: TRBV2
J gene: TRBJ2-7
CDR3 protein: CASSRDTTQSYEQYF

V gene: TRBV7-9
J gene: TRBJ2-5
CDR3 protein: CATSQDQETQYF

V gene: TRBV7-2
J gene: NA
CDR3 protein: CASSRLAGGGSYEQYF

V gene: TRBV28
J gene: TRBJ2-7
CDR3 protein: CASSSNRGGGREQYF

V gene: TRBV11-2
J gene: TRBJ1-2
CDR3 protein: CASSLEASGYTF

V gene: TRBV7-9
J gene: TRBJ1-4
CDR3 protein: CASSLTQYNEKLFF

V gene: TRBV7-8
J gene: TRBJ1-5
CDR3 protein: CASSLDRGNQPQHF

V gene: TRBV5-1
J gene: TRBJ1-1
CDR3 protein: CASSLGWGAGGFDTEAFF

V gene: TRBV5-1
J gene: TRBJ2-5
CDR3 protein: CASSLQDPGETQYF

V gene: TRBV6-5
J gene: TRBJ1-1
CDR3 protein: CASSYSDGPEGAFF

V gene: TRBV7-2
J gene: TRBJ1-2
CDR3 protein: CASSLQGWGYTF

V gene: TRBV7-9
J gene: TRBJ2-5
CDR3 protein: CASSFWEGGETQYF

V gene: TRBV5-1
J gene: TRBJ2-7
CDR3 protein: CASTTGRGIEEQYF

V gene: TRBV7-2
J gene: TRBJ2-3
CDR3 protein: CASGRQGSTDTQYF

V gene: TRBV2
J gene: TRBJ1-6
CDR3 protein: CASSVGEAGKGSPLHF

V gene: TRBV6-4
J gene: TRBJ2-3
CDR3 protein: CASSDSPGTPDTQYF

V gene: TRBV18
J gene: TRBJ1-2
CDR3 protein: CASSLLEGAQGGYTF

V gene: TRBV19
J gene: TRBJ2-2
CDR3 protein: CASKVGGGAVGELFF

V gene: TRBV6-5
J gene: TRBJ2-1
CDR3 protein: CASSDDRGSYNEQFF

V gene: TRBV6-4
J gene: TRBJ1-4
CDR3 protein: CAMHRNPNEKLFF

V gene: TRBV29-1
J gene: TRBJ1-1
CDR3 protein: CSVMTGTTEAFF

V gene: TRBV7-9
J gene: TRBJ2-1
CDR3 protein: CASSPRGGAKGNEQFF

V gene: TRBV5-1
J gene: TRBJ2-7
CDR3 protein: CASSARLAGGSSYEQYF

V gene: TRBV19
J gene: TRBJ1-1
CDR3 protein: CASSVATFITEAFF

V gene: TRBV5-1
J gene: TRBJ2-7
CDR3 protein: CASSATGLISYEQYF

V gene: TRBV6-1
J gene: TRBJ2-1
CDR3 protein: CASSVDPGSSYNEQFF

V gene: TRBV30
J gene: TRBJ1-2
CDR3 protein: CAWTSRGGRGYGYTF

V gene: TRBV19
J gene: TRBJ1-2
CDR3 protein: CATRTHSYGYTF

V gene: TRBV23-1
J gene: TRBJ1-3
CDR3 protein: CASRPGTTSSGNTIYF

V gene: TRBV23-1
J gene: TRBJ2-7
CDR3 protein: CASSQSGGRWPYEQYF

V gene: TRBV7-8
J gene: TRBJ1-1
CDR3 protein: CASSAGQNTEAFF

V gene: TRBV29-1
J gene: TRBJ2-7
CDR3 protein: CSVALERREQYF

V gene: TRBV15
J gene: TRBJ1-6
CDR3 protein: CATSREYRSRSF

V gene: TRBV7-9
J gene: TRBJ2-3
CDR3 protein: CASSLGGEADTQYF

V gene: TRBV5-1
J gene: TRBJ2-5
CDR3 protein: CASSAQGWLFGPQYF

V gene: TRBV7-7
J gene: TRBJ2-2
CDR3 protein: CASSPGRTGELFF

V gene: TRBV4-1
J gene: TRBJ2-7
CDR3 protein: CASSPGHNSYEQYF

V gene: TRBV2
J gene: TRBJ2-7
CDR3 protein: CASTSQGIEQYF